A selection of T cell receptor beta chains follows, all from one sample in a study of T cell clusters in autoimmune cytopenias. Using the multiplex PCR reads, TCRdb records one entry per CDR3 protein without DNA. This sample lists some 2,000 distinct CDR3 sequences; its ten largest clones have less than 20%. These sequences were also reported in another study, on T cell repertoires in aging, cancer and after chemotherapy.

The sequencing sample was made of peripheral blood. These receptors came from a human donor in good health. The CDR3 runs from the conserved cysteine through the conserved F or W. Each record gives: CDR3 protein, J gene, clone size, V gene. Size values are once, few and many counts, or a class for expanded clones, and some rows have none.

CDR3: CASRVRDSIQGGDEQFF
J: TRBJ2-1
size: large
V: TRBV6-5

CDR3: CASSLSGTRQNEQFF
J: TRBJ2-1
size: medium-sized
V: TRBV12-3/TRBV12-4

CDR3: CASSLGRNPGYTF
J: TRBJ1-2
size: .
V: TRBV7-2

CDR3: CASSPHRQGVSSYNSPLHF
J: TRBJ1-6
size: medium-sized
V: TRBV27

CDR3: CASSSDRGHSYGYTF
J: TRBJ1-2
size: .
V: TRBV7-9

CDR3: CASSPRQGGTEAFF
J: TRBJ1-1
size: .
V: TRBV5-1

CDR3: CAWGPGWGSNQPQHF
J: TRBJ1-5
size: medium-sized
V: TRBV30

CDR3: CAWTGQPTNEKLFF
J: TRBJ1-4
size: large
V: TRBV30

CDR3: CASSQSYGGSGGNTIYF
J: TRBJ1-3
size: .
V: TRBV4-3

CDR3: CASSSDRRNSPLHF
J: TRBJ1-6
size: .
V: TRBV2

CDR3: CAWSDGYYSNQPQHF
J: TRBJ1-5
size: .
V: TRBV30

CDR3: CASSLWNQNTGELFF
J: TRBJ2-2
size: medium-sized
V: TRBV12-3/TRBV12-4

CDR3: CASSQGAGEDSPLHF
J: TRBJ1-6
size: medium-sized
V: TRBV18

CDR3: CAWSGQGGTHEQYF
J: TRBJ2-7
size: .
V: TRBV30

CDR3: CAWMRGIGTEAFF
J: TRBJ1-1
size: medium-sized
V: TRBV30

CDR3: CASSTGVRGNQPQHF
J: TRBJ1-5
size: .
V: TRBV28

CDR3: CASSLQGGNQPQHF
J: TRBJ1-5
size: medium-sized
V: TRBV5-5

CDR3: CASTVVASGHQETQFF
J: TRBJ2-1
size: .
V: TRBV7-2

CDR3: CAIRGINYGYTF
J: TRBJ1-2
size: medium-sized
V: TRBV10-3

CDR3: CASSFTGGANQPQHF
J: TRBJ1-5
size: .
V: TRBV5-1

CDR3: CASTGTRAHNEKLFF
J: TRBJ1-4
size: medium-sized
V: TRBV6-1

CDR3: CASSRTVMYGYTF
J: TRBJ1-2
size: medium-sized
V: TRBV7-9

CDR3: CASSLPPGLGDGYTF
J: TRBJ1-2
size: medium-sized
V: TRBV12-3/TRBV12-4

CDR3: CASSPRRGRLAGNRSTGELFF
J: TRBJ2-2
size: medium-sized
V: TRBV18

CDR3: CASSSHPGISYNEQFF
J: TRBJ2-1
size: .
V: TRBV7-9

CDR3: CASSSYGGRNQPQHF
J: TRBJ1-5
size: medium-sized
V: TRBV12-3/TRBV12-4

CDR3: CASSLGVGETQYF
J: TRBJ2-5
size: .
V: TRBV7-3

CDR3: CASSFTGLLDGYTF
J: TRBJ1-2
size: medium-sized
V: TRBV5-5

CDR3: CASRDRGNNSPLHF
J: TRBJ1-6
size: .
V: TRBV6-5

CDR3: CASSYSTGINYGYTF
J: TRBJ1-2
size: large
V: TRBV6-5

CDR3: CASRIGAAGNEKLFF
J: TRBJ1-4
size: medium-sized
V: TRBV5-6